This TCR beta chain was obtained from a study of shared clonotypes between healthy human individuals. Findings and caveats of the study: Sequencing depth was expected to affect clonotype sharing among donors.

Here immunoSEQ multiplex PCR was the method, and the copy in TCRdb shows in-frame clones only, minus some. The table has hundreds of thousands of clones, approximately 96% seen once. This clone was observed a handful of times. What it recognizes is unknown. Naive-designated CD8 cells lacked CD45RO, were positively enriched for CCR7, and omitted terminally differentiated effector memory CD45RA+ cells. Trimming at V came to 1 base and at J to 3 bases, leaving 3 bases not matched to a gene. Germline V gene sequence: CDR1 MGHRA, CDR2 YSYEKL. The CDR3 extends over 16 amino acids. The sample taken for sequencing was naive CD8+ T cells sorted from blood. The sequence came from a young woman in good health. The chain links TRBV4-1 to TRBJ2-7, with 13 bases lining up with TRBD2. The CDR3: CASSQVLAGGNYEQYF. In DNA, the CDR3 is TGCGCCAGCAGCCAAGTACTAGCGGGAGGGAACTACGAGCAGTACTTC.